One TCR beta chain is described in this entry. Described time point: pretreatment peripheral blood. The sample is drawn from a study of PD-L1 blockade in urothelial cancer. Profiling relied on immunoSEQ multiplex PCR, and the TCRdb table lists in-frame clones only, not all of them. The sample yields some 65,000 clones, about four fifths seen once. The CDR3 loop spans 13 amino acids. Germline V lookup: CDR1 SQVTM, CDR2 ANQGSEA. With 0 bases removed from V and 5 bases from J, the gap between germline ends came to 10 bases. This clonotype was sampled from a man in his sixties or seventies with urothelial cancer. This sample comprised PBMCs, obtained around atezolizumab (anti-PD-L1) treatment. The gene calls are TRBV29-1 and TRBJ2-5; D might be TRBD2 (6 bases). The CDR3 nucleotides read TGCAGCGTTGAAGAGGGTGGGGGGGAGACCCAGTACTTC. Amino acids: CSVEEGGGETQYF.